This note documents a single T cell receptor (beta chain) sequence. The antigen this receptor binds is unknown. Base qualities are missing; no much larger clone stands one base away. The data stem from a study of T cell repertoires in cytomegalovirus infection (dated by TCRdb to between 2019 and 2020). Notes on the research overall: The peptide stimulations were aimed at well-studied HLA-B-restricted epitopes as well as recently identified HLA-C-restricted CMV epitopes, whose presentation resists viral immunomodulation. Because public TCR beta signatures pointed to carriage of CMV infection together with the matching HLA type, the HLA type of each donor mattered for the analysis. Results and caveats for the whole study, not just this receptor: In the ex vivo response, HLA-C-restricted CMV-specific TCR beta clonotypes were dominant, and in two of eight donors the single most frequent clonotype came from this HLA-C-restricted group. Carriers of CMV infection plus the relevant HLA type were discriminated by the cumulative frequency of public TCR beta family members in the study cohort and in an independent roughly 370-donor cohort.

In light of the paper, this sample's treatment or condition label describes: in vitro stimulation with specific CMV peptide epitopes to enrich CMV-specific T cells. Sequencing instrument: Illumina HiSeq 1500. TCRdb passed the public sequencing reads through fastp at Q25 and MiXCR, retaining productive beta sequences. Every distinct CDR3 protein forms one entry, paired with its most common genes and DNA. This sample holds around 77,000 distinct CDR3 sequences; approximately 22% were observed only once. About 72% of the sample belongs to the ten largest clones. This TCR came from a human donor in good health (CMV status not recorded). Some clones in this sample may be carry-over from other donors' samples. The sample was CD8+ T cells from cultured PBMCs, taken from culture after CMV antigen stimulation.

CDR3 protein: CASSFHFGTGANEKLFF. The DNA sequence follows: TGTGCCAGCAGCTTCCATTTCGGGACAGGGGCAAATGAAAAACTGTTTTTT. This chain joins TRBV11-1 to TRBJ1-4, with 10 bases aligning to TRBD1. The V end gives up 3 bases and the J end 5 bases, leaving 9 bases in the junction not matched to a gene. The CDR3 contains 17 residues, cysteine and phenylalanine counted. The read is trimmed to its CDR3 DNA, 51 bases read in frame from base 1. The germline V gene (reference sequence) supplies CDR1 SGHAT and CDR2 FQDESV.